A selection of T cell receptor beta chains follows, all from one sample in a study of cytomegalovirus exposure and HLA in healthy donors. This table comes from immunoSEQ multiplex PCR, and its TCRdb copy is limited to in-frame clones, with some not included. The sample has about 130,000 clones; roughly 80% are singletons. The sample was PBMCs. The source is a man aged 45-65 years in good health and CMV-seronegative. The CDR3 runs from the conserved cysteine through the conserved F or W. The D gene is left open where the match is weak. The listing skips clone size in some rows; elsewhere it reads once, few, many or a size class.

TRBJ1-1	TRBV18	NA	NA	CASSPRQDSNTEAFF	TGTGCCAGCTCACCCCGGCAGGACTCGAACACTGAAGCTTTCTTT
TRBJ2-1	TRBV7-2	few	TRBD2	CASSLAGGRHNEQFF	TGTGCCAGCAGCTTAGCGGGCGGGAGGCACAATGAGCAGTTCTTC
TRBJ1-2	TRBV6-1	NA	NA	CASSVQAIISVGYGYTF	TGTGCCAGCAGTGTACAGGCCATTATTTCCGTTGGATATGGCTACACCTTC
TRBJ2-7	TRBV13	NA	TRBD1	CASSLGGQGSYEQYF	TGTGCCAGCAGCTTAGGCGGACAGGGGTCCTACGAGCAGTACTTC
TRBJ2-5	TRBV28	NA	NA	CASSTAALGTQYF	TGTGCCAGCAGTACAGCGGCCCTTGGGACCCAGTACTTC
TRBJ1-4	TRBV9	NA	TRBD1	CASSARQGSIDEKLFF	TGTGCCAGCAGCGCCCGACAGGGCAGCATAGATGAAAAACTGTTTTTT
TRBJ1-1	TRBV2	NA	NA	CASSEGRTMNTEAFF	TGTGCCAGCAGTGAAGGGAGGACGATGAACACTGAAGCTTTCTTT
TRBJ2-5	TRBV29-1	NA	NA	CSVDYVQPKTQYF	TGCAGCGTTGATTATGTACAGCCGAAGACCCAGTACTTC
TRBJ2-2	TRBV11-1	NA	NA	CASSSRSSRGIGELFF	TGTGCCAGCAGCTCAAGGTCTAGTCGAGGAATTGGGGAGCTGTTTTTT
TRBJ2-3	TRBV28	NA	NA	CASSLGGSTDTQYF	TGTGCCAGCAGTTTGGGCGGGAGCACAGATACGCAGTATTTT
TRBJ1-2	TRBV5-1	NA	TRBD1	CASSLARTGDGYTF	TGCGCCAGCAGCTTGGCCCGGACAGGGGATGGCTACACCTTC
TRBJ1-4	TRBV7-9	NA	TRBD1	CASSLTPGQFNEKLFF	TGTGCCAGCAGCTTGACACCGGGACAGTTTAATGAAAAACTGTTTTTT
TRBJ2-1	TRBV11-2	NA	NA	CASSLGGPLTNEQFF	TGTGCCAGCAGCTTAGGCGGGCCCTTAACAAATGAGCAGTTCTTC